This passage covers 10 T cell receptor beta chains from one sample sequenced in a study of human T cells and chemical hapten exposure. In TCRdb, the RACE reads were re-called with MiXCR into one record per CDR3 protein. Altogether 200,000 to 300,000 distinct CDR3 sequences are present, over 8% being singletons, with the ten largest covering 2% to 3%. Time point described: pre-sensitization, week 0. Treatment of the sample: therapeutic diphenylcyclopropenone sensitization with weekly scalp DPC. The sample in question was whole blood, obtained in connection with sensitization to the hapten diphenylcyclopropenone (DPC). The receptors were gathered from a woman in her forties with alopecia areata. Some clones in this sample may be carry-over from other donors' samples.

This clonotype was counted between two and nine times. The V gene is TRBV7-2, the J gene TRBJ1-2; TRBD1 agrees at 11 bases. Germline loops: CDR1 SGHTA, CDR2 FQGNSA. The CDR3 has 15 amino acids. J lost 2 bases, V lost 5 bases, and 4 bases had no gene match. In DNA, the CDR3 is TGTGCCAGCAGCGTCGGACAGGGGGCGAACTATGGCTACACCTTC. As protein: CASSVGQGANYGYTF.

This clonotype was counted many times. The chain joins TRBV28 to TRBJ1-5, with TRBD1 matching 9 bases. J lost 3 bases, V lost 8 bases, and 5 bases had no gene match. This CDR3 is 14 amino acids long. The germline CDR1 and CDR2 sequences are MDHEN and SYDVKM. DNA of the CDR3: TGTGCCAGCGTAGGACAGGGGATCAATCAGCCCCAGCATTTT. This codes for CASVGQGINQPQHF.

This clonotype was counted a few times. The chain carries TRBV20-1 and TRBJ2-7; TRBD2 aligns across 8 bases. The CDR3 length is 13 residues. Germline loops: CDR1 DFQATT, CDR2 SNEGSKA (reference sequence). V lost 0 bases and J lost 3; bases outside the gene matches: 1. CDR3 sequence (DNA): TGCAGTGCTAGAGATCTAGCGGGCTACGAGCAGTACTTC. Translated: CSARDLAGYEQYF.

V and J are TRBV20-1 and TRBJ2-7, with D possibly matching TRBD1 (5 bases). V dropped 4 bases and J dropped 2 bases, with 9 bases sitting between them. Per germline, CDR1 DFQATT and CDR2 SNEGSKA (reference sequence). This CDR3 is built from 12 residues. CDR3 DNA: TGCAGTGCTACAGGGTCGGCCTACGAGCAGTACTTC. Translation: CSATGSAYEQYF.

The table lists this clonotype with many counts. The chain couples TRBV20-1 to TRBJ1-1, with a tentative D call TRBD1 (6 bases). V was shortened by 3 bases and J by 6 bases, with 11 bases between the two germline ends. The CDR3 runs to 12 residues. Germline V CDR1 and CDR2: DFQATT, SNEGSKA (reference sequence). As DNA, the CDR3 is TGCAGTGCTAGCCGACAGGTTGCTGAAGCTTTCTTT. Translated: CSASRQVAEAFF.

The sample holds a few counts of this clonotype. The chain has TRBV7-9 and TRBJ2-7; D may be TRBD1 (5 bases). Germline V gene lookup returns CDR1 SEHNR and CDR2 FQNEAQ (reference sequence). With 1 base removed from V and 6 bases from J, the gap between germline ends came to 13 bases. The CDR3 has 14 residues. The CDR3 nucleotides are TGTGCCAGCAGCTTAGACGTCAGGGCATCCGAGCAGTACTTC. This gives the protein CASSLDVRASEQYF.

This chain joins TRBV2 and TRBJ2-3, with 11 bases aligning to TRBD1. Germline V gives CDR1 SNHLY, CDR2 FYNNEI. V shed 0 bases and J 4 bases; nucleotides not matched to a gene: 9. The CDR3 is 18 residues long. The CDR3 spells CASSEAFVDRGQADTQYF. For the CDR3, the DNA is TGTGCCAGCAGTGAAGCGTTCGTGGACAGGGGGCAAGCAGATACGCAGTATTTT.

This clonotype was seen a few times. As DNA, the CDR3 is TGCAGTGCTAGAAGAGGGATGACGGTGGGCACTGAAGCTTTCTTT. Its translation: CSARRGMTVGTEAFF. V and J are TRBV20-1 and TRBJ1-1; no clear D. Trimming removed 2 bases at V and 4 bases at J, with 17 bases between. Per the germline V gene, CDR1 is DFQATT and CDR2 is SNEGSKA (reference sequence). The CDR3 is 15 amino acids.

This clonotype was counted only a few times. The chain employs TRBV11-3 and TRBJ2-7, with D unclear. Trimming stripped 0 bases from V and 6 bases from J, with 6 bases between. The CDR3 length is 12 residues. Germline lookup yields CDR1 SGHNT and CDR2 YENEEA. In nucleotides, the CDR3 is TGTGCCAGCAGCTTAGATCCGGGCGAGCAGTACTTC. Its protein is CASSLDPGEQYF.

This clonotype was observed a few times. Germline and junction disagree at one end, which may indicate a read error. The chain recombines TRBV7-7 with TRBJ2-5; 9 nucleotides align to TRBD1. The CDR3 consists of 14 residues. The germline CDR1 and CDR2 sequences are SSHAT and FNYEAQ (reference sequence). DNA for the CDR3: TGTGCTAGCAGCCACGGACAGGGGAAAGAGACCCAGTACTTC. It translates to CASSHGQGKETQYF. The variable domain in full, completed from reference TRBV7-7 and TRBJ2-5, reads GAGVSQSPRYKVTKRGQDVTLRCDPISSHATLYWYQQALGQGPEFLTYFNYEAQPDKSGLPSDRFSAERPEGSISTLTIQRTEQRDSAMYRCASSHGQGKETQYFGPGTRLLVL.